Shown below are 22 T cell receptor beta chains from a single sample sequenced in a study of identifying expanded T cells in peripheral blood. Here immunoSEQ multiplex PCR was the method, and the copy in TCRdb shows in-frame clones only, minus some. The repertoire holds 75,000 to 95,000 clones, 85% seen once, with around 4% in the top ten. Material: blood. All receptors derive from a person between 18 and 75 years old in good health.

This clone was observed a few times. The chain recombines TRBV29-1 with TRBJ2-1; D unresolved. Germline V gene data show CDR1 as SQVTM and CDR2 as ANQGSEA. Trimming left V 4 bases short and J 5 bases short, with 12 bases between. This CDR3 region has 13 residues. CDR3 residues: CSVAEQRNNEQFF. The CDR3 DNA follows: TGCAGCGTTGCGGAACAAAGAAACAATGAGCAGTTCTTC.

This chain uses TRBV25-1 with TRBJ2-7; D is unresolved. Germline V gene data show CDR1 as MGHDK and CDR2 as SYGVNS. The CDR3 is 11 residues long. V gave up 2 bases and J gave up 3 bases, with 2 bases separating them. The CDR3 region has the DNA TGTGCCAGCAGTGAAAACTACGAGCAGTACTTC. The encoded protein is CASSENYEQYF.

This clone was recorded a few times. The V gene is TRBV5-4, the J gene TRBJ2-5; no clear D gene. The V gene's germline CDR1 is SGHNT and CDR2 YYREEE (reference sequence). The CDR3 runs to 14 residues. V lost 0 bases, J lost 5 bases, and 11 bases lay in between. The CDR3 DNA reads TGTGCCAGCAGCTTGGGATTGAATTTCGAGACCCAGTACTTC. Encoded protein: CASSLGLNFETQYF.

The rearrangement joins TRBV7-2 to TRBJ1-2; D is ambiguous. Germline loops: CDR1 SGHTA, CDR2 FQGNSA. CDR3 size: 12 residues. Trimming took off 8 bases at V and 2 bases at J, with 9 bases between the two ends. The CDR3 DNA reads as TGTGCCAGCGGCACGAGAAACTATGGCTACACCTTC. Protein sequence: CASGTRNYGYTF.

With regard to this clone: The junction and the germline gene differ at one end; a read error may be behind it. The chain has TRBV7-2 and TRBJ2-7; TRBD1 matches 7 bases. The CDR3 covers 16 residues. In germline, CDR1 is SGHTA, CDR2 FQGNSA. The CDR3 sequence is CASSLGDSGGIIEQYF. The CDR3, as DNA: TGTGCCAGCAGTTTAGGAGACTCAGGGGGTATAATCGAGCAGTACTTC.

The chain is built from TRBV19 and TRBJ1-5; D not certain. The V end lost 9 bases, the J end lost 6 bases, and 18 bases lay between the germline ends. Germline lookup yields CDR1 LNHDA and CDR2 SQIVND (reference sequence). The CDR3 consists of 14 residues. The CDR3 nucleotides read TGTGCCAGCCAAGTGAAGACATGGAGTCAGCCCCAGCATTTT. Protein sequence: CASQVKTWSQPQHF. The full variable domain, completed using reference TRBV19 and TRBJ1-5, is DGGITQSPKYLFRKEGQNVTLSCEQNLNHDAMYWYRQDPGQGLRLIYYSQIVNDFQKGDIAEGYSVSREKKESFPLTVTSAQKNPTAFYLCASQVKTWSQPQHFGDGTRLSIL.

This clone was counted at least ten times. The CDR3 reads CASSTRNRDRDNEQYF. DNA for the CDR3: TGTGCCAGCAGCACTCGTAACCGGGACAGGGACAACGAGCAGTACTTC. The chain joins TRBV7-2 to TRBJ2-7; 9 bases map to TRBD1. V was clipped by 5 bases and J by 5 bases; unmatched bases: 13. The CDR3 is 16 amino acids. Germline CDR1 reads SGHTA; CDR2 reads FQGNSA.

The chain carries TRBV6-9 and TRBJ1-1; D possibly corresponds to TRBD1 (6 bases). CDR3 size: 14 residues. Trimming removed 4 bases from V and 1 base from J, with 10 bases in between. Germline CDR1 reads MNHGY; CDR2 reads SVAAGI. CDR3 region: CASSFLDRNTEAFF. DNA of the CDR3: TGTGCCAGCAGTTTTTTGGACAGGAACACTGAAGCTTTCTTT.

The chain combines TRBV11-2 with TRBJ2-3; 9 nucleotides line up with TRBD2. V lost 7 bases and J lost 8; bases outside the gene matches: 16. CDR3 length: 16 amino acids. Germline V gene sequence: CDR1 SGHAT, CDR2 FQNNGV. The CDR3 region is CASTPRAGGREATQYF. CDR3 bases: TGTGCCAGCACCCCCAGGGCGGGGGGGAGAGAAGCTACGCAGTATTTT.

The rearrangement joins TRBV7-6 to TRBJ2-3, with TRBD2 matching over 8 bases. The CDR3 contains 17 residues. J gave up 2 bases and V 2 bases, and 9 bases lay outside the gene matches. Per germline, CDR1 SGHVS and CDR2 FNYEAQ. The CDR3 region is CASSLSGLAPYTDTQYF. In DNA form, the CDR3 reads TGTGCCAGCAGCTTAAGCGGACTAGCCCCTTACACAGATACGCAGTATTTT. The entire variable domain, with the rest obtained from reference TRBV7-6 and TRBJ2-3, is as follows: GAGVSQSPRYKVTKRGQDVALRCDPISGHVSLYWYRQALGQGPEFLTYFNYEAQQDKSGLPNDRFSAERPEGSISTLTIQRTEQRDSAMYRCASSLSGLAPYTDTQYFGPGTRLTVL.

The CDR3 DNA reads TGTGCCAGTAGTGAAGGGTTTGGCAATCAGCCCCAGCATTTT. Its translation: CASSEGFGNQPQHF. The rearrangement joins TRBV19 to TRBJ1-5; D remains ambiguous. Trimming removed 5 bases at V and 2 bases at J, with 10 bases between. The CDR3 spans 14 residues. The germline V gene encodes CDR1 LNHDA and CDR2 SQIVND (reference sequence).

The chain combines TRBV6-5 with TRBJ1-2; D is unresolved. The CDR3 has 15 amino acids. Germline assignment: CDR1 MNHEY and CDR2 SVGAGI. V lost 5 bases and J 5 bases, leaving 18 bases between the germline ends. CDR3 coding DNA: TGTGCCAGCAGTAAAGAGGCAGGTTCCTCTTATGGCTACACCTTC. This sequence encodes CASSKEAGSSYGYTF.

CDR3 residues: CASSFRGAVTDTQYF. The CDR3 DNA reads as TGTGCCAGCAGTTTTAGGGGCGCGGTCACAGATACGCAGTATTTT. The rearrangement uses TRBV27 and TRBJ2-3; the D gene is possibly TRBD1 (5 bases). Trimming removed 3 bases from V and 2 bases from J, with 12 bases in between. The CDR3 has 15 amino acids. From germline, CDR1 is MNHEY and CDR2 SMNVEV (reference sequence).

V and J are TRBV30 and TRBJ1-1; the D gene is possibly TRBD1 (5 bases). Looked up from germline, CDR1 is GTSNPN and CDR2 is SVGIG (reference sequence). The CDR3 totals 14 residues. The V end lost 3 bases, the J end lost 1 base, and 12 bases lay between the germline ends. The DNA of the CDR3 is TGTGCCTGGAGCCGGCAGGGACCGAACACTGAAGCTTTCTTT. Translated, it gives CAWSRQGPNTEAFF.

The V gene is TRBV6-5, the J gene TRBJ1-5; 7 nucleotides match TRBD1. V gave up 5 bases and J gave up 5 bases; unmatched junction bases: 6. There are 14 residues in the CDR3. Germline V gene sequence: CDR1 MNHEY, CDR2 SVGAGI. The CDR3 loop reads CASSQGQYHQPQHF. The CDR3 nucleotides are TGTGCCAGCAGTCAGGGACAGTACCATCAGCCCCAGCATTTT.

The chain links TRBV5-4 to TRBJ2-2; tentatively, D is TRBD1 or TRBD2 (5 bases each). Trimming took off 4 bases at V and 8 bases at J, with 15 bases between the two ends. Germline V gene lookup returns CDR1 SGHNT and CDR2 YYREEE (reference sequence). This CDR3 contains 14 residues. The CDR3 spells CASSQEMGVGELFF. In DNA, the CDR3 is TGTGCCAGCAGCCAAGAGATGGGGGTGGGGGAGCTGTTTTTT.

The genes are TRBV11-3 and TRBJ2-3; D call uncertain. This CDR3 spans 15 amino acids. Germline CDR1 and CDR2: SGHNT and YENEEA. V shed 5 bases and J shed 2 bases, with 14 bases lying between them. Written as DNA, the CDR3 is TGTGCCAGCAGCCCCATGTACTCAAACACAGATACGCAGTATTTT. Translated, it gives CASSPMYSNTDTQYF.

V usage is TRBV4-3 and J usage is TRBJ2-1; 9 bases are a match to TRBD1. Germline CDR1 and CDR2: LGHNA and YSLEER. This CDR3 spans 17 amino acids. V trimming: 3 bases; J trimming: 5 bases; junction bases outside the gene matches: 11. The CDR3 is CASSHHIPGQGDNEQFF. In DNA form, the CDR3 reads TGCGCCAGCAGCCACCACATACCGGGACAGGGAGACAATGAGCAGTTCTTC.

The chain employs TRBV6-6 and TRBJ2-7; tentatively, D is TRBD1 (5 bases). The V end was cut by 4 bases, the J end by 6 bases, with 10 bases between. Germline CDR1 reads MNHNY; CDR2 reads SVGAGI (reference sequence). The CDR3 is 12 residues long. The CDR3 loop is CASSSQRGEQYF. In DNA form, the CDR3 reads TGTGCCAGCAGTTCCCAAAGGGGCGAGCAGTACTTC.

V gene TRBV5-1 combines with J gene TRBJ1-1; D is undetermined. Germline CDR1 SGHRS, CDR2 YFSETQ. The CDR3 length is 15 residues. Between the trimmed V and J ends, which lost 4 bases and 5 bases, there was a span of 18 bases. CDR3: CASSITRPGWTEAFF. CDR3 sequence (DNA): TGCGCCAGCAGCATAACCAGGCCGGGTTGGACTGAAGCTTTCTTT.

The rearrangement joins TRBV6-5 to TRBJ1-1, with 7 positions matching TRBD1. The germline V gene has CDR1 MNHEY and CDR2 SVGAGI. This CDR3 region has 14 residues. Unmatched junction bases numbered 6, after V lost 8 bases and J lost 0 bases. CDR3 loop: CASRLGQLNTEAFF. The CDR3 region has the DNA TGTGCCAGCCGCTTGGGACAGTTGAACACTGAAGCTTTCTTT.

The chain couples TRBV18 to TRBJ2-3; D is possibly TRBD2 (5 bases). The germline V gene encodes CDR1 KGHSH and CDR2 LQKENI. Trimming stripped 0 bases from V and 5 bases from J, with 18 bases between. The CDR3 covers 17 residues. DNA for the CDR3: TGTGCCAGCTCACCACCAGGGAGAGCCGGTTTTGAAGATACGCAGTATTTT. Its translation: CASSPPGRAGFEDTQYF.